The T cell receptor beta chain described here comes from a study of cytomegalovirus exposure and HLA in healthy donors. The PCR ran on 60 Vbeta and 13 Jbeta primers. Assay: immunoSEQ multiplex PCR; the TCRdb copy retains only in-frame clones and omits some. The sample lists 150,000 to 200,000 clones, over 65% occurring once. Unmatched junction bases numbered 9, after V lost 6 bases and J lost 7 bases. The CDR3 runs 15 residues. Germline CDR1 is ENHRY and CDR2 is SYGVKD. The chain carries TRBV10-3 and TRBJ1-6; TRBD1 matches 7 bases. Sequenced: PBMCs. The source is a middle-aged woman in good health and CMV-seropositive. CDR3 residues: CAISPSTGKNSPLHF. CDR3 bases: TGTGCCATCAGCCCCTCGACAGGGAAAAATTCACCCCTCCACTTT.